Below, 23 T cell receptor beta chains from the same sample are listed, as sequenced in a study of shared clonotypes between healthy human individuals. TCRdb keeps only in-frame clones here, not all; method: immunoSEQ multiplex PCR. The sample has approximately 500,000 clones; around 79% are singletons. What was sequenced was PBMCs. These receptor sequences come from a woman between 40 and 50 years old in good health. Some clones in this sample may be carry-over from other donors' samples.

Remarks on this clone: One junction end disagrees with the germline gene, perhaps due to a read error. The V and J genes are TRBV5-8 and TRBJ1-2; D might be TRBD1 (5 bases). Germline V gives CDR1 SGHTS, CDR2 YDEGEE. There are 17 residues in the CDR3. The CDR3 region has the DNA TGCGCCAGCAGCCACATCCCGACGGGGGTCATGGGGTATGGCTACACCTTC. It translates to CASSHIPTGVMGYGYTF.

This clone occurred many times. CDR3 in amino acids: CASSVGLGGKREQFF. Here the CDR3 DNA reads TGTGCCAGCAGCGTAGGGCTGGGGGGGAAGCGTGAGCAGTTCTTC. The V call is TRBV9, the J call TRBJ2-1; TRBD2 matches at 7 bases. This CDR3 has 15 amino acids. V lost 0 bases, J lost 9 bases, and 9 bases stayed unmatched. The germline gives CDR1 SGDLS, CDR2 YYNGEE.

The chain employs TRBV2 and TRBJ2-1; D not resolved. Trimming took 4 bases from V and 5 from J, leaving 9 bases between them. The CDR3 sequence is 13 residues long. The V gene's germline CDR1 is SNHLY and CDR2 FYNNEI. The CDR3 here is CASSGSQHNEQFF. The CDR3 DNA reads as TGTGCCAGCAGTGGGTCACAGCACAATGAGCAGTTCTTC.

This rearrangement joins TRBV6-1 to TRBJ1-1; no firm D call. Per the germline V gene, CDR1 is MNHNS and CDR2 is SASEGT. V was clipped by 5 bases and J by 1 base, with 8 bases between them. The CDR3 runs to 13 residues. The CDR3 region has the DNA TGTGCCAGCAGTTTCCGACAGAACACTGAAGCTTTCTTT. Translated: CASSFRQNTEAFF.

The J gene is TRBJ2-1, the V gene TRBV5-1; 9 nucleotides align to TRBD2. CDR3 size: 15 residues. Germline values: CDR1 SGHRS, CDR2 YFSETQ. With V trimmed by 3 bases and J by 5 bases, 6 bases remained unmatched. In DNA, the CDR3 is TGCGCCAGCAGCTACCCGACTAGCGGCCACAATGAGCAGTTCTTC. Translated: CASSYPTSGHNEQFF.

The chain employs TRBV19 and TRBJ1-5, with 9 bases matching TRBD1. The length of the CDR3 is 16 residues. Germline-derived CDR1 and CDR2 are LNHDA and SQIVND (reference sequence). Losses at the gene ends were 6 bases for V and 1 base for J; bases not matched to a gene: 7. Written as DNA, the CDR3 is TGTGCCAGTAGACAGGGGGCTGCTACGAGCAATCAGCCCCAGCATTTT. Protein: CASRQGAATSNQPQHF.

This chain uses TRBV18 with TRBJ2-1; 9 nucleotides match TRBD2. J lost 8 bases, V lost 2 bases, and 7 bases had no gene match. The CDR3 has 15 residues. Germline CDR1 and CDR2: KGHSH and LQKENI. CDR3 loop: CASSPIAGAWDEQFF. CDR3 DNA: TGTGCCAGCTCACCAATAGCGGGAGCTTGGGATGAGCAGTTCTTC. Complete variable domain (other parts from reference TRBV18 and TRBJ2-1): NAGVMQNPRHLVRRRGQEARLRCSPMKGHSHVYWYRQLPEEGLKFMVYLQKENIIDESGMPKERFSAEFPKEGPSILRIQQVVRGDSAAYFCASSPIAGAWDEQFFGPGTRLTVL.

This clone has at least ten counts. The genes are TRBV7-6 and TRBJ1-2, with D possibly TRBD1 on 5 matching bases. The length of the CDR3 is 13 residues. Deletions cut 2 bases from V and 5 bases from J, with 9 bases between. Germline CDR1 SGHVS, CDR2 FNYEAQ. This CDR3 reads CASSLRQQYGYTF. In DNA form, the CDR3 reads TGTGCCAGCAGCTTAAGACAGCAATATGGCTACACCTTC.

This clone was seen more than once but under ten times. The chain recombines TRBV15 with TRBJ2-3; the D is unclear. V was trimmed by 1 base and J by 0 bases, leaving 11 bases between them. The CDR3 loop spans 16 amino acids. In germline, CDR1 is LNHNV, CDR2 YYDKDF (reference sequence). CDR3 amino acids: CATSRGASTSTDTQYF. The CDR3 nucleotides are TGTGCCACCAGCAGAGGTGCTAGTACTAGCACAGATACGCAGTATTTT.

CDR3 in amino acids: CASSRDVGTNEKLFF. In DNA form, the CDR3 reads TGTGCCAGCAGTCGTGACGTTGGGACTAATGAAAAACTGTTTTTT. The rearrangement joins TRBV5-4 to TRBJ1-4; no clear D. CDR1 SGHNT and CDR2 YYREEE come from the germline V gene (reference sequence). The CDR3 is 15 residues long. Trimming stripped 5 bases from V and 2 bases from J, with 13 bases between.

This rearrangement joins TRBV21-1 to TRBJ2-7; TRBD1 is the table's D call, not checked against the DNA. TRBV21-1 is deemed a pseudogene. The CDR3 is 17 amino acids. The CDR3 DNA is TGTGCCAGCAGCAAAGCGCGAGGGACAGGGTTTCCGTACGAGCAGTACTTC. Protein sequence: CASSKARGTGFPYEQYF.

This sequence joins TRBV4-3 and TRBJ2-5; 10 bases agree with TRBD1. Germline-derived CDR1 and CDR2 are LGHNA and YSLEER. The CDR3 sequence is 16 residues long. V shed 2 bases, J shed 6 bases, and the junction held 9 bases outside the gene matches. CDR3 nucleotides: TGCGCCAGCAGCCAATCCGGGACAGGGGATCGAAAGACCCAGTACTTC. It yields the protein CASSQSGTGDRKTQYF.

The rearrangement links TRBV15 to TRBJ2-1, with 13 nucleotides matching TRBD2. With V trimmed by 1 base and J by 8 bases, 5 bases remained unmatched. The length of the CDR3 is 16 residues. Germline CDR1 reads LNHNV; CDR2 reads YYDKDF (reference sequence). The CDR3 reads CATSRAGLAGRDEQFF. The DNA of the CDR3 is TGTGCCACCAGCAGAGCGGGACTAGCGGGAAGGGATGAGCAGTTCTTC.

The genes are TRBV4-1 and TRBJ2-5, with TRBD2 matching 8 bases. The J call is doubtful: the DNA matches TRBJ2-7 better. There are 19 residues in the CDR3. Germline CDR1 is MGHRA and CDR2 is YSYEKL. CDR3 amino acids: CASSQFIGTLAGGFYEQYF. Written as DNA, the CDR3 is TGCGCCAGCAGCCAATTTATTGGGACGCTGGCGGGAGGTTTCTACGAGCAGTACTTC.

The CDR3 sequence is CASSPGPTTYEQYF. CDR3 DNA sequence: TGTGCCAGCAGCCCTGGACCCACCACTTACGAGCAGTACTTC. The chain carries TRBV7-3 and TRBJ2-7, with no clear D. This CDR3 spans 14 amino acids. Per germline, CDR1 SGHTA and CDR2 FQGTGA. Trimming pared 5 bases from V and 4 bases from J, leaving 15 bases between.

This chain connects TRBV11-3 to TRBJ2-2; 8 nucleotides match TRBD1. The V gene's germline CDR1 is SGHNT and CDR2 YENEEA. V lost 5 bases and J lost 6; bases outside the gene matches: 5. CDR3 length: 14 amino acids. CDR3: CASSQGASSGELFF. CDR3 in DNA: TGTGCCAGCAGCCAGGGGGCCAGTTCCGGGGAGCTGTTTTTT.

The V gene is TRBV6-5, the J gene TRBJ1-6, with 9 positions matching TRBD1. CDR3 length equals 14 residues. Germline trimming cut 6 bases from V and 7 bases from J; bases unmatched to any gene: 4. The V gene's germline CDR1 is MNHEY and CDR2 SVGAGI. In DNA form, the CDR3 reads TGTGCCAGCAGACGGGACAGGGTGAATTCACCCCTCCACTTT. Protein: CASRRDRVNSPLHF.

This clone was seen a single time. The rearrangement uses TRBV9 and TRBJ2-1; 7 bases fit TRBD2. Per germline, CDR1 SGDLS and CDR2 YYNGEE. The CDR3 consists of 15 residues. Trimming at V came to 4 bases and at J to 7 bases, leaving 11 bases not matched to a gene. The CDR3 reads CASSPGLGRVNEQFF. In DNA, the CDR3 is TGTGCCAGCAGCCCGGGTCTGGGGAGGGTGAATGAGCAGTTCTTC.

A few counts support this clone. The chain uses TRBV11-2 and TRBJ2-1; 8 bases align to TRBD2. Per the germline V gene, CDR1 is SGHAT and CDR2 is FQNNGV. The CDR3 has 16 residues. The V and J ends lost 5 bases and 5 bases, in that order; junction bases with no gene match: 11. The CDR3 loop reads CASSPMRLALNNEQFF. The CDR3 DNA reads as TGTGCCAGCAGCCCCATGAGACTAGCGCTTAACAATGAGCAGTTCTTC. Full variable domain (remainder filled in from reference TRBV11-2 and TRBJ2-1): EAGVAQSPRYKIIEKRQSVAFWCNPISGHATLYWYQQILGQGPKLLIQFQNNGVVDDSQLPKDRFSAERLKGVDSTLKIQPAKLEDSAVYLCASSPMRLALNNEQFFGPGTRLTVL.

CDR3 DNA sequence: TGTGCCAGCATCACTAGCGGGAAGGGTGAGCAGTTCTTC. As protein: CASITSGKGEQFF. The chain uses TRBV28 and TRBJ2-1; 10 bases agree with TRBD2. V lost 7 bases and J lost 9; bases outside the gene matches: 6. There are 13 residues in the CDR3. Per germline, CDR1 MDHEN and CDR2 SYDVKM. The variable domain in full, with the rest retrieved from reference TRBV28 and TRBJ2-1, is DVKVTQSSRYLVKRTGEKVFLECVQDMDHENMFWYRQDPGLGLRLIYFSYDVKMKEKGDIPEGYSVSREKKERFSLILESASTNQTSMYLCASITSGKGEQFFGPGTRLTVL.

The chain uses TRBV7-8 and TRBJ2-3; D unresolved. V gave up 6 bases and J gave up 0 bases, with 7 bases separating them. This CDR3 is 13 amino acids long. Germline CDR1 reads SGHVS; CDR2 reads FQNEAQ. CDR3: CASSQVSTDTQYF. In DNA, the CDR3 is TGTGCCAGCAGTCAAGTGAGCACAGATACGCAGTATTTT.

V is TRBV7-2 and J is TRBJ2-1, with D perhaps assigned TRBD1 or TRBD2 (5 bases each). The germline V and J ends were trimmed by 5 bases and 6 bases, with 17 bases remaining between them. This CDR3 region has 15 residues. Germline CDR1 reads SGHTA; CDR2 reads FQGNSA. CDR3 loop: CASSTRLGEINEQFF. CDR3 bases: TGTGCCAGCAGCACCCGACTGGGGGAAATCAATGAGCAGTTCTTC.

The chain has TRBV15 and TRBJ2-7; D perhaps matches TRBD1 (6 bases). V was pared by 1 base and J by 2 bases, with 15 bases between. Germline CDR1 LNHNV, CDR2 YYDKDF (reference sequence). The CDR3 is made up of 16 amino acids. The CDR3 loop reads CATSRGGPQRAYEQYF. In nucleotides, the CDR3 is TGTGCCACCAGCAGAGGGGGGCCGCAGAGGGCCTACGAGCAGTACTTC.